The subject of this entry is one TCR beta chain. Antigen unknown. Using immunoSEQ multiplex PCR, the repertoire was profiled, and TCRdb retains in-frame clones only, with some absent. The repertoire holds about 19,000 clones, around 84% seen once, with around 6.9% in the top ten. This sample was taken from a study of somatic mutations in cytotoxic T cells in rheumatoid arthritis. The study, taken as a whole, reports: Expanded CD8+ clones had unknown antigen targets. In rheumatoid arthritis patients, the slight underrepresentation of TRBV07 was not adjusted for multiple comparisons. Greater age accompanied higher CD8+ clonality in rheumatoid arthritis patients, a pattern that was absent in healthy controls. Of around 60 patients, fewer than 10 had a largest CD8+ clone that exceeded 20% of CD8+ cells.

This CDR3 has 15 amino acids. The V gene lost 0 bases and the J gene lost 2 bases, with 12 bases spanning the gap. Germline CDR1 SGHRS, CDR2 YFSETQ. This clonotype was obtained from a woman in her 40s with rheumatoid arthritis. The J gene is TRBJ2-7, the V gene TRBV5-1; D might be TRBD2 (5 bases). Sequencing input: CD8+ T cells sorted from blood. The CDR3: CASSLDQGRAYEQYF. CDR3 DNA: TGCGCCAGCAGCTTGGATCAAGGGAGAGCCTACGAGCAGTACTTC.